What follows are 10 T cell receptor beta chains derived from one specimen sequenced in a study of T cell responses to AZD1222 COVID-19 vaccine. Sequencing was performed with immunoSEQ multiplex PCR; in TCRdb, only in-frame clones are kept and a portion is missing. This table has some 85,000 clones, about 89% appearing once. This specimen was peripheral blood, taken on day 0 of AZD1222 vaccination. The receptors originated from an adult in good health.

In DNA form, the CDR3 reads TGTGCTAGTGGTCCCAGCAACACTGAAGCTTTCTTT. This codes for CASGPSNTEAFF. The rearrangement joins TRBV12-5 to TRBJ1-1, with D unresolved. Per the germline V gene, CDR1 is LGHNT and CDR2 is FRNRAP. The CDR3 has 12 amino acids. V was shortened by 5 bases and J by 2 bases, with 6 bases between the two germline ends.

The chain is built from TRBV7-9 and TRBJ1-2; TRBD1 is a possible D gene (5 bases). This CDR3 region has 17 residues. CDR1 and CDR2 (germline): SEHNR, FQNEAQ (reference sequence). V was trimmed by 2 bases and J by 0 bases, leaving 16 bases between them. CDR3 loop: CASSLFRVTAANYGYTF. In nucleotides, the CDR3 is TGTGCCAGCAGCTTATTCAGGGTAACCGCAGCTAACTATGGCTACACCTTC.

The chain combines TRBV27 with TRBJ2-4; tentatively, D is TRBD2 (5 bases). Germline assignment: CDR1 MNHEY and CDR2 SMNVEV (reference sequence). With 7 bases removed from V and 2 bases from J, the gap between germline ends came to 18 bases. This CDR3 is built from 16 residues. As DNA, the CDR3 is TGTGCCAGCACTGTTAGGGCGGGCGCAACCAAAAACATTCAGTACTTC. Translated: CASTVRAGATKNIQYF.

This sequence joins TRBV28 and TRBJ1-5; weak D call: TRBD1 (5 bases). Trimming stripped 3 bases from V and 8 bases from J, with 17 bases between. The CDR3 extends over 15 amino acids. Germline V gives CDR1 MDHEN, CDR2 SYDVKM. The CDR3 nucleotides read TGTGCCAGCAGTTTGCCTCCGGGACGGTTTGAGCCCCAGCATTTT. It specifies CASSLPPGRFEPQHF.

The chain recombines TRBV19 with TRBJ1-1, with TRBD1 matching 7 bases. Germline CDR1 LNHDA, CDR2 SQIVND (reference sequence). The CDR3 runs to 15 residues. V shed 3 bases and J 2 bases; nucleotides not matched to a gene: 6. The CDR3 loop is CASSMWDSSNTEAFF. The CDR3 DNA reads as TGTGCCAGTAGTATGTGGGACAGCTCAAACACTGAAGCTTTCTTT.

The rearrangement joins TRBV9 to TRBJ1-5; TRBD1 aligns across 9 bases. V shed 0 bases and J 8 bases; nucleotides not matched to a gene: 6. The CDR3 consists of 15 residues. CDR1 and CDR2 from the germline V gene are SGDLS and YYNGEE. The CDR3: CASSVGGTGSEPQHF. As DNA, the CDR3 is TGTGCCAGCAGCGTAGGGGGGACAGGGAGTGAGCCCCAGCATTTT.

V usage is TRBV5-6 and J usage is TRBJ2-5; possible D gene TRBD1, 5 bases. The CDR3 has 15 amino acids. The V and J ends lost 5 bases and 1 base respectively, with 15 bases between them. Germline V lookup: CDR1 SGHDT, CDR2 YYEEEE. CDR3 in DNA: TGTGCCAGCAGGGGGTGGCAGGGAACCCAAGAGACCCAGTACTTC. It is translated as CASRGWQGTQETQYF.

CDR3 amino acids: CASSQGAWTDNSPLHF. CDR3 nucleotide sequence: TGTGCCAGCAGCCAAGGGGCCTGGACGGATAATTCACCCCTCCACTTT. V is TRBV3-1 (or the pseudogene TRBV3-2) and J is TRBJ1-6; D is undetermined. CDR3 length: 16 amino acids. V lost 1 base and J 5 bases, leaving 12 bases between the germline ends. CDR1 and CDR2 (germline): LGHDT, YNNKEL (reference sequence).

The chain joins TRBV13 to TRBJ1-2, with D perhaps TRBD1 (5 bases). V lost 5 bases and J 8 bases, leaving 21 bases between the germline ends. The CDR3 covers 15 residues. Germline assignment: CDR1 PRHDT and CDR2 FYEKMQ (reference sequence). CDR3 sequence reads: CASSPPRDFPRGYTF. CDR3 in DNA: TGTGCCAGCAGCCCCCCCCGGGACTTTCCACGGGGCTACACCTTC.

DNA of the CDR3: TGTGCCAGCAGTTCCAGGGAGGGAGGTCCCTACGAGCAGTACTTC. This gives the protein CASSSREGGPYEQYF. This rearrangement joins TRBV27 to TRBJ2-7, with 7 bases lining up with TRBD2. CDR1 is MNHEY, CDR2 SMNVEV, per germline (reference sequence). The CDR3 extends over 15 amino acids. With 4 bases clipped from V and 2 bases from J, the junction kept 8 bases outside the gene matches.